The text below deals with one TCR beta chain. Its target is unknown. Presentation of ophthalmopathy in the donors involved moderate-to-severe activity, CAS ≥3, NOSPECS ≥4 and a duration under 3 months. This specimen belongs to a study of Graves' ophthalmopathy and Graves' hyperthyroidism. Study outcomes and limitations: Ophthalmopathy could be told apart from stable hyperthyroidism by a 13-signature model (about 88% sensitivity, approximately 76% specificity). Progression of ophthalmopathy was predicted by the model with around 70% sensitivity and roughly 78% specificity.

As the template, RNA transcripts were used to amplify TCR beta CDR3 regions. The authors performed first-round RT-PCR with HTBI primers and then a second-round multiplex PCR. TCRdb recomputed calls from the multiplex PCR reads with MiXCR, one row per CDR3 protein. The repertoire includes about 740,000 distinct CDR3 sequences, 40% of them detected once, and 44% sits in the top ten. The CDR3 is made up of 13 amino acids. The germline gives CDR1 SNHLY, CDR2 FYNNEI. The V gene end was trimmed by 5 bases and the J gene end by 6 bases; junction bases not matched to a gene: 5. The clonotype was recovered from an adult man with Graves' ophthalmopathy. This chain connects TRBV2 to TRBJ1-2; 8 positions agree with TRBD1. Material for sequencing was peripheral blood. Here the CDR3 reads CASSSLDRDGYTF. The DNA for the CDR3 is TGTGCCAGCAGTTCTTTGGACAGGGATGGCTACACCTTC.